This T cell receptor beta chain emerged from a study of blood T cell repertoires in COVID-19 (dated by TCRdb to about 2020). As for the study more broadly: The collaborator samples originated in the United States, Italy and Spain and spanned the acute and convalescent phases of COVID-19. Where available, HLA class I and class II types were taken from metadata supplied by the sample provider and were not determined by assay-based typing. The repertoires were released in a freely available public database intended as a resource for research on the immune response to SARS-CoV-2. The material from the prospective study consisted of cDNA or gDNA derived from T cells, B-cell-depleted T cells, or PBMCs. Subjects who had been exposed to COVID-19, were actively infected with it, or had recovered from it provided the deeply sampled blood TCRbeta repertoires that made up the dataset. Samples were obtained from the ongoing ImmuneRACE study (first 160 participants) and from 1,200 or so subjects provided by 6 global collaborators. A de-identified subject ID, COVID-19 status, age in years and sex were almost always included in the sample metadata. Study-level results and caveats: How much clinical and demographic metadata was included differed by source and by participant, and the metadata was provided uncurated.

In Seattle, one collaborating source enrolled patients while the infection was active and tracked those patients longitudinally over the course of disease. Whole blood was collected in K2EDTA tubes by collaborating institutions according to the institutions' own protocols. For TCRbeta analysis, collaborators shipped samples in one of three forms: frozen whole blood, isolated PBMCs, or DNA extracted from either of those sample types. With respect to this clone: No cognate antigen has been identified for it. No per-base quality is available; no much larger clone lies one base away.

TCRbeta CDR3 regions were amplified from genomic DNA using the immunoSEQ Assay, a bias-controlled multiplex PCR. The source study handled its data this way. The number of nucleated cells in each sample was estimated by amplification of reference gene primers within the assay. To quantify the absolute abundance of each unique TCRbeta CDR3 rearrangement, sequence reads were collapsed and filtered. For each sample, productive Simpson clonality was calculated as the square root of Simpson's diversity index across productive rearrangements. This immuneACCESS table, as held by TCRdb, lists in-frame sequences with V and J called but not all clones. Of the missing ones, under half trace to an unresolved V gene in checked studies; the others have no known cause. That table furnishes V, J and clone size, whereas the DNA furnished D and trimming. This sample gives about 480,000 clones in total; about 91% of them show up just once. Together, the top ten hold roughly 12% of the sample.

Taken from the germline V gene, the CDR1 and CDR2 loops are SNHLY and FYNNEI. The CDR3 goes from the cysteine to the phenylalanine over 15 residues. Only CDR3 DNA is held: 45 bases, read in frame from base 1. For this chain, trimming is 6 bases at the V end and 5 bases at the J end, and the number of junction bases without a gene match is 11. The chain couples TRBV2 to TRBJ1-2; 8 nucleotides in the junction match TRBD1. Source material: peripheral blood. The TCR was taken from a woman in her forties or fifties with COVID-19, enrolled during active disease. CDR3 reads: CASSPRTGNSYGYTF. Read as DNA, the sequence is TGTGCCAGCAGCCCGAGGACAGGGAATTCGTATGGCTACACCTTC.